This record looks at one T cell receptor (beta chain) sequence and its context. Its antigen is still unknown. This sample stems from a study of cytomegalovirus exposure and HLA in healthy donors. Study outcomes and limitations: Most sequenced TCRs were rare (though some public TCRs occurred in many donors). What TCR beta sequences reportedly achieved was accurate prediction of HLA-A and HLA-B alleles in most subjects.

The donors comprised healthy bone marrow donors. In nominal health when sampled, donors likely had unrecorded immune exposures nonetheless. The PCR ran on 60 Vbeta and 13 Jbeta primers. This table comes from immunoSEQ multiplex PCR, and its TCRdb copy is limited to in-frame clones, with some not included. The table lists about 65,000 clones, 78% of them singletons. Trimming stripped 6 bases from V and 4 bases from J, with 6 bases between. CDR1 is DFQATT and CDR2 is SNEGSKA in the germline V gene (reference sequence). The CDR3 spans 10 residues. The sequence derives from a girl between 10 and 17 years old in good health and CMV-seropositive. The V gene is TRBV20-1, the J gene TRBJ2-5; D unclear. Sequencing was performed on PBMCs. CDR3 amino acids: CSALGETQYF. CDR3 nucleotides: TGCAGTGCCCTAGGAGAGACCCAGTACTTC.